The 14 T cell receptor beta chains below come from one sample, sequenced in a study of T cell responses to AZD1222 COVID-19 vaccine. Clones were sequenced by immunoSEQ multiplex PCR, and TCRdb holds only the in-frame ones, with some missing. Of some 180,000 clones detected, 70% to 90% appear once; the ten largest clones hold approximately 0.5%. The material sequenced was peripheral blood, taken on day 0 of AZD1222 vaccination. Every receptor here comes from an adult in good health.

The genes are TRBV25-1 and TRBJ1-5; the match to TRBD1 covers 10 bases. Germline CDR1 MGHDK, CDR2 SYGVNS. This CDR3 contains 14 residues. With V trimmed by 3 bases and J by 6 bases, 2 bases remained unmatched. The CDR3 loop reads CASSETGGFQPQHF. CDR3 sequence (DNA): TGTGCCAGCAGTGAGACAGGGGGCTTTCAGCCCCAGCATTTT.

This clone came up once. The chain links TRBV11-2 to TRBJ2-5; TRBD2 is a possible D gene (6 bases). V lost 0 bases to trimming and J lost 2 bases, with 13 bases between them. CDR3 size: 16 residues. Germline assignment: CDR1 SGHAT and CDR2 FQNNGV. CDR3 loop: CASSLEPAGFQETQYF. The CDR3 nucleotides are TGTGCCAGCAGCTTAGAGCCAGCGGGTTTTCAAGAGACCCAGTACTTC.

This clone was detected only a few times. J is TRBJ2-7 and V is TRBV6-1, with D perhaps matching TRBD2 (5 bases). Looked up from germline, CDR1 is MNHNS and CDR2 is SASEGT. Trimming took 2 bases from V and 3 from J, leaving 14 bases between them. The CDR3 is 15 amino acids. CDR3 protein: CASSELGVIRYEQYF. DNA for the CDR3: TGTGCCAGCAGTGAACTCGGGGTAATACGCTACGAGCAGTACTTC.

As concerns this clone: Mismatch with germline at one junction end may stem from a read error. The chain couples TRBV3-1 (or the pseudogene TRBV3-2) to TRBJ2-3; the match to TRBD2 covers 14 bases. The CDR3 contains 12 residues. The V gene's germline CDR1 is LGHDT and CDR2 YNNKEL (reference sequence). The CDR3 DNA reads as TGTGCCAGCAGCCACGGACTAGCGGGGGGCGTTTTT. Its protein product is CASSHGLAGGVF.

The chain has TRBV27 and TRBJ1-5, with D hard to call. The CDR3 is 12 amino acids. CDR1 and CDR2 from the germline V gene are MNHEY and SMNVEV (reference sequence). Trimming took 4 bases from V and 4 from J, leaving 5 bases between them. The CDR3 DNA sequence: TGTGCCAGCAGTTCTTTAAATCAGCCCCAGCATTTT. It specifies CASSSLNQPQHF.

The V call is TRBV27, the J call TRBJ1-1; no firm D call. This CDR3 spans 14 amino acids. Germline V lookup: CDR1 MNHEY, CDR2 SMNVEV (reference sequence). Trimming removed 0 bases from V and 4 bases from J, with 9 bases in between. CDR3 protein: CASSLSRPGTEAFF. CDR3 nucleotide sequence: TGTGCCAGCAGTTTATCGCGTCCTGGCACTGAAGCTTTCTTT.

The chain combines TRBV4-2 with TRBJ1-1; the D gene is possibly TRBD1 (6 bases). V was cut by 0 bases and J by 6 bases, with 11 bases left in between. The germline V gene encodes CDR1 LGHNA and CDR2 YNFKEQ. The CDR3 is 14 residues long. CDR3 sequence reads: CASSQERRGSEAFF. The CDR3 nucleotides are TGTGCCAGCAGCCAAGAACGCAGGGGCTCTGAAGCTTTCTTT.

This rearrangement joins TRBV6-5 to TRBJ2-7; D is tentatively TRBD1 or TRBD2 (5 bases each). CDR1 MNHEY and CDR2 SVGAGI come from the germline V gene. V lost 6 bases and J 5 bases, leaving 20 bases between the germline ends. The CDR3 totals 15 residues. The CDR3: CASRDPGRLANEQYF. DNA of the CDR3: TGTGCCAGCAGGGATCCGGGACGTCTTGCCAACGAGCAGTACTTC.

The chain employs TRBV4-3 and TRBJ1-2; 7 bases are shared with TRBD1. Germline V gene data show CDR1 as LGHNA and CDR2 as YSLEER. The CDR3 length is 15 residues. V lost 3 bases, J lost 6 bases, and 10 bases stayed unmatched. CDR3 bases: TGCGCCAGCAGCCACCGTCCTGGGACAGAGGATGGCTACACCTTC. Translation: CASSHRPGTEDGYTF.

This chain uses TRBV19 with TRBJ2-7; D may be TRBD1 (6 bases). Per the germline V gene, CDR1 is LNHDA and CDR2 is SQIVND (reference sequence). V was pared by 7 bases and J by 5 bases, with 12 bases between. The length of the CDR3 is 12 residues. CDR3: CASNQGPDEQYF. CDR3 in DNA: TGTGCCAGTAATCAGGGGCCGGACGAGCAGTACTTC.

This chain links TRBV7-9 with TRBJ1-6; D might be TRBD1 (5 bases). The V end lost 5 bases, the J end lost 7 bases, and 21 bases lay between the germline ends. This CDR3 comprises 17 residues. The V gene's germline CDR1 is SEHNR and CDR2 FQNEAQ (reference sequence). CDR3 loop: CASSSTPMGLSNSPLHF. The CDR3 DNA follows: TGTGCCAGCAGCAGCACGCCCATGGGGCTCTCGAATTCACCCCTCCACTTT.

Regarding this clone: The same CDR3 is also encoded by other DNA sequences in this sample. CDR3 in DNA: TGCGCCAGCAGCCAAGAGCTGGGTAGCAATCAGCCCCAGCATTTT. Its protein product is CASSQELGSNQPQHF. This chain links TRBV4-3 with TRBJ1-5; D is uncertain. Per the germline V gene, CDR1 is LGHNA and CDR2 is YSLEER. Trimming took off 0 bases at V and 0 bases at J, with 6 bases between the two ends. The CDR3 contains 15 residues.

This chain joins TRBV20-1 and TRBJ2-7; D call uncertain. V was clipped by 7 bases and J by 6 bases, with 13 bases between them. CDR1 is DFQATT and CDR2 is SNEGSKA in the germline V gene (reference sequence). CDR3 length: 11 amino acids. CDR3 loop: CSGEISGEQYF. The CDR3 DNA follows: TGCAGTGGTGAAATATCTGGCGAGCAGTACTTC.

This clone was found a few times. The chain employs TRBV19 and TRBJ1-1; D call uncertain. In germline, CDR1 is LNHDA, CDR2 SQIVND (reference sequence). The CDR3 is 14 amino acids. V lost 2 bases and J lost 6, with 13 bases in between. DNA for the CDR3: TGTGCCAGTAGTATACGTGCAGATGGGGCTGAAGCTTTCTTT. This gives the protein CASSIRADGAEAFF. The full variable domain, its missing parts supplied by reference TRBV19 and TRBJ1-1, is DGGITQSPKYLFRKEGQNVTLSCEQNLNHDAMYWYRQDPGQGLRLIYYSQIVNDFQKGDIAEGYSVSREKKESFPLTVTSAQKNPTAFYLCASSIRADGAEAFFGQGTRLTVV.